Listed below are T cell receptor beta chains from one sample, sequenced in a study of CD8 T cells in Susac syndrome. Each CDR3 protein is one row after TCRdb ran MiXCR on the immunoSEQ multiplex PCR reads. The sample holds some 170,000 distinct CDR3 sequences, roughly 94% seen once. The sequenced sample consisted of CD4+ T cells from PBMCs. These TCRs come from a human donor with multiple sclerosis. CDR3s include the opening cysteine and the closing phenylalanine or tryptophan. D genes are given only for firm matches. Clone size is shown for a subset of rows, as once, few, many or a class of expanded clone.

V gene,D gene,J gene,clone size,CDR3 DNA,CDR3 protein
TRBV6-5,TRBD1,TRBJ1-6,.,TGTGCCAGCAGTTACCAATTGGACAGGGGCGGTTCACCCCTCCACTTT,CASSYQLDRGGSPLHF
TRBV7-2,.,TRBJ1-1,.,TGTGCCAGCAGCCCACACAGGGAAAGGGACACTGAAGCTTTCTTT,CASSPHRERDTEAFF
TRBV3-1,TRBD1,TRBJ2-1,.,TGTGCCAGCAGCCAAGATCTTGGACAGGGACTCAATGAGCAGTTCTTC,CASSQDLGQGLNEQFF
TRBV19,TRBD2,TRBJ2-4,.,TGTGCCGTGGGGCTAGCGGAGAAAAACATTCAGTACTTC,CAVGLAEKNIQYF
TRBV29-1,TRBD1,TRBJ1-3,once,TGCAGCGTTGATTCGCGTGGGACAGGGGCTGGAAACACCATATATTTT,CSVDSRGTGAGNTIYF
TRBV19,TRBD1,TRBJ2-7,.,TGTGCCAGTAGTATTCGGGACAGCTCCTACGAGCAGTACTTC,CASSIRDSSYEQYF
TRBV30,.,TRBJ2-2,.,TGTGCCTGGAGTGTACGGAGAGCATACACCGGGGAGCTGTTTTTT,CAWSVRRAYTGELFF
TRBV3-1,.,TRBJ2-2,.,TGTGCCAGCAGCCCTACAAAGCTTACTGGTACCGGGGAGCTGTTTTTT,CASSPTKLTGTGELFF
TRBV3-1,.,TRBJ2-1,.,TGTGCCAGCAGCCCCGGCCCCATGGGTTCCTACAATGAGCAGTTCTTC,CASSPGPMGSYNEQFF
TRBV28,TRBD1,TRBJ2-7,.,TGTGCCAGCAGCCGGCCGGGACAGGGTTCCTACGAGCAGTACTTC,CASSRPGQGSYEQYF
TRBV7-6,.,TRBJ2-3,.,TGTGCCAGCCGAAATGGAGATACGCAGTATTTT,CASRNGDTQYF
TRBV29-1,.,TRBJ2-6,.,TGCAGCGTTGACCCTGCGGGGGCCAACGTCCTGACTTTC,CSVDPAGANVLTF
TRBV30,.,TRBJ1-2,.,TGTGCCTTGATCCATCTTGGGTATGGCTACACCTTC,CALIHLGYGYTF
TRBV12-3/TRBV12-4,.,TRBJ2-7,few,TGTGCCAGCAAATCCACAGGGATGGAGTCCGAGCAGTACTTC,CASKSTGMESEQYF
TRBV30,.,TRBJ1-5,once,TGTGCCTGGAGTCGGCAACAGGCAAATCAGCCCCAGCATTTT,CAWSRQQANQPQHF
TRBV28,.,TRBJ2-5,.,TGTGCCAGCGCGGGAGAGACCCAGTACTTC,CASAGETQYF
TRBV6-4,TRBD2,TRBJ2-5,once,TGTGCCAGCAGTGCTCGGGGGGAGGGCCACCAAGAGACCCAGTACTTC,CASSARGEGHQETQYF
TRBV5-6,.,TRBJ2-7,.,TGTGCCAGCAGGGACGGAACTTCCTACGAGCAGTACTTC,CASRDGTSYEQYF
TRBV9,TRBD1,TRBJ1-2,once,TGTGCCAGCAGCGTAGACGGGACAGGGACCTATGGCTACACCTTC,CASSVDGTGTYGYTF
TRBV12-3/TRBV12-4,.,TRBJ1-5,once,TGTGCCAGCAGTTTTCAGGAAGGCAATCAGCCCCAGCATTTT,CASSFQEGNQPQHF
TRBV5-4,TRBD2,TRBJ2-3,.,TGTGCCAGCACCCGAGCGGGAATGAGGACAGATACGCAGTATTTT,CASTRAGMRTDTQYF
TRBV20-1,.,TRBJ2-6,few,TGCAGTGCTAGAGTCGGGGGCTCTGGGGCCAACGTCCTGACTTTC,CSARVGGSGANVLTF
TRBV30,TRBD2,TRBJ2-5,.,TGTGCCTGGATTCGACACTCGGGACTAGCGGAAGAGACCCAGTACTTC,CAWIRHSGLAEETQYF
TRBV9,.,TRBJ2-1,once,TGTGCCAGCAGCGTAGCCTGGTTCGACGATGAGCAGTTCTTC,CASSVAWFDDEQFF
TRBV6-5,.,TRBJ2-7,.,TGTGCCACCTCCTCCGGGACCCACTATCGCGAGCAGTACTTC,CATSSGTHYREQYF
TRBV28,.,TRBJ2-1,.,TGTGCCAGCTGCATTGTGGCGAATGAGCAGTTCTTC,CASCIVANEQFF
TRBV6-1,TRBD2,TRBJ2-5,.,TGTGCCAGCAGAACCTATCCGGGACTAGGGGAAAAGAGAGAGACCCAGTACTTC,CASRTYPGLGEKRETQYF
TRBV6-1,TRBD1,TRBJ1-1,.,TGTGCCAGCAGAGACAGGGCAAGGAACACTGAAGCTTTCTTT,CASRDRARNTEAFF
TRBV12-3/TRBV12-4,.,TRBJ2-3,.,TGTGCCAGCAGTTCGTCCCGCTCTGGAGATACGCAGTATTTT,CASSSSRSGDTQYF